Detailed here is one T cell receptor beta chain. A few counts support this clonotype. This receptor's antigen is unknown. No base quality information exists; no much larger clone differs at one position. CDR1 SNHLY and CDR2 FYNNEI are derived from the germline V gene. Spanning cysteine to phenylalanine, the CDR3 consists of 16 amino acids. The sequence is cut down to CDR3 DNA, 48 bases in frame from base 1. The V end loses 3 bases and the J end loses 0 bases, and a stretch of 12 bases separates them. The sample originates from a study of T cell repertoires in cytomegalovirus infection (dated by TCRdb to the late 2010s). For context, the study as a whole: Donor HLA type was relevant to the analysis, because carriage of CMV infection together with the matching HLA type was indicated by public TCR beta signatures. The paper as a whole reports these results and caveats: The ex vivo response was dominated by HLA-C-restricted CMV-specific TCR beta clonotypes, and the single most frequent clonotype in two of eight donors was supplied by these HLA-C-restricted clonotypes. Carriers of CMV infection plus the relevant HLA type were discriminated by the cumulative frequency of public TCR beta family members in the study cohort and in an independent 352-donor cohort.

Sequencing was carried out with an Illumina HiSeq 1500. TCRdb reanalyzed the raw reads on its own, using fastp at Q25 for trimming and MiXCR for clone calling, and kept in-frame beta chains. Identical CDR3 proteins give one entry, which carries the most common genes and DNA. For this sample there are about 320,000 distinct CDR3 sequences; more than 8% appear just once. Jointly, the top ten make up approximately 4.5% of the sample. Recombination linked TRBV2 to TRBJ2-4; no D segment can be confidently identified. This TCR came from a human donor in good health (CMV status not recorded). Some clones in this sample may be carry-over from other donors' samples. Sequencing was performed on PBMCs. The sequenced DNA: TGTGCCAGCAGTGAGGCGGCGGTACTAGCCAAAAACATTCAGTACTTC. Its translation reads: CASSEAAVLAKNIQYF.